In its sample, the clone carrying this T cell receptor (beta chain) was seen a few times. Its antigen is unidentified. These data are taken from a study of response to subunit inactivated influenza vaccine. TCRdb ran MiXCR on the RT-PCR reads and lists one entry per CDR3 protein. This table holds hundreds of thousands of distinct CDR3 sequences, about an eighth found once. Findings and caveats of the study: The authors proposed limited new T cell recruitment per seasonal influenza vaccination.

The sequence was collected from a man aged 50 to 60 who received an inactivated influenza vaccine. This sample comprised PBMCs from blood, obtained on the day of vaccination.

Here the CDR3 DNA reads TGTGCCAGCAGTCAACTAGCGGCCGGAGTTGAGACCCAGTACTTC. This translates into CASSQLAAGVETQYF. The chain couples TRBV3-1 to TRBJ2-5; 8 nucleotides align to TRBD2. J gave up 5 bases and V 6 bases, and 11 bases lay outside the gene matches. CDR3 size: 15 residues. Germline CDR1 LGHDT, CDR2 YNNKEL (reference sequence).